This T cell receptor gamma chain is from a study of Vδ1+ human thymocytes. This clone was recorded a few times. Its antigen is not known. Alphabeta T cells were depleted, then CD3+ Vdelta1+ Vdelta2- thymocytes were FACS-sorted. Sorted Vdelta1+ thymocytes were roughly 98% to 99.6% pure. The template was reverse-transcribed extracted RNA. CDR3 amplicons came from multiplex PCR with pooled V-gene forward and constant-region reverse primers. TCRdb reran clone calling via CATT on the multiplex PCR reads. This table has 25,000 to 35,000 gamma-chain clones, about 18% appearing once. CDR1 is VENAVY and CDR2 is YDSYNSRV in the germline V gene. CDR3 length: 15 residues. Unmatched junction bases numbered 11, after V lost 3 bases and J lost 3 bases. Study results and caveats: Despite high sort purity, about 19% of thymic T cell receptor delta sequences were Vdelta2. Thymic TRG and TRD repertoires appeared highly polyclonal, with Gaussian CDR3 length distributions.

This TCR derives from a boy under three years old who had congenital heart surgery. The chain carries TRGV8 and TRGJ1 or TRGJ2. Sample: Vdelta1+ gamma-delta thymocytes from the thymus. The subset was: FACS-sorted CD3+ TCRalphabeta- TCRVdelta1+ TCRVdelta2- thymocytes. As DNA, the CDR3 is TGTGCCACCTGGGATGGGCGCTCGGTTTATTATAAGAAACTCTTT. Translation gives CATWDGRSVYYKKLF.